This TCR beta chain comes out of a study of blood T cell repertoires in COVID-19. In the study overall: Material from acute and convalescent COVID-19 was sourced from the United States, Italy and Spain. Nucleic acid was either cDNA or gDNA, and it came from T cells, B-cell-depleted T cells, or PBMCs.

The data were produced by immunoSEQ multiplex PCR, yet TCRdb's version contains in-frame clones alone and is incomplete. The sample holds over 70,000 clones; roughly 80% are singletons and the top ten take roughly 19%. Germline lookup yields CDR1 MNHEY and CDR2 SVGAGI. This CDR3 has 15 residues. Trimming removed 6 bases from V and 4 bases from J; junction bases left unmatched: 6. The chain employs TRBV6-5 and TRBJ2-1, with TRBD2 matching over 10 bases. The TCR comes from a woman older than 75 with acute or convalescent COVID-19. Sequencing was performed on peripheral blood. The CDR3: CASSRTSGPYNEQFF. The DNA for the CDR3 is TGTGCCAGCAGCCGGACTAGCGGTCCTTACAATGAGCAGTTCTTC.